One and the same sample provided the 28 T cell receptor beta chains below, sequenced in a study of blood T cells in healthy people across ages. Using a J-beta primer mix together with a sample-barcoded 5' primer, a second PCR was run for about 6 to 11 cycles. One entry per CDR3 protein results from TCRdb running MiXCR on the 5' RACE reads. The data contain some 1.6 million distinct CDR3 sequences, approximately 32% of them singletons. The source material was blood. Receptors originate from a woman in her 30s in good health.

This sequence joins TRBV27 and TRBJ1-1; D gene uncertain. The V gene's germline CDR1 is MNHEY and CDR2 SMNVEV (reference sequence). V dropped 8 bases and J dropped 8 bases, with 15 bases sitting between them. This CDR3 has 12 residues. The CDR3 here is CASRSVGAEAFF. The CDR3 bases are TGTGCCAGCCGTTCAGTTGGAGCAGAAGCTTTCTTT.

As concerns this clonotype: Germline and junction disagree at one end, which may indicate a read error. The rearrangement links TRBV29-1 to TRBJ1-2; D remains ambiguous. The CDR3 covers 12 residues. CDR1 SQVTM and CDR2 ANQGSEA come from the germline V gene. CDR3 coding DNA: TGCAGCGTTAATCCGGGCCACTATGGCTGCACCTTC. Translation gives CSVNPGHYGCTF.

V is TRBV5-1 and J is TRBJ2-2, with D hard to call. This CDR3 region has 14 residues. Germline V gene data show CDR1 as SGHRS and CDR2 as YFSETQ. The V end lost 9 bases, the J end lost 0 bases, and 12 bases lay between the germline ends. CDR3 in amino acids: CATRNKSNTGELFF. CDR3 coding DNA: TGCGCCACCCGGAATAAGTCGAACACCGGGGAGCTGTTTTTT.

The V call is TRBV4-2, the J call TRBJ1-1; TRBD1 agrees at 8 bases. Germline V gene data show CDR1 as LGHNA and CDR2 as YNFKEQ. The V segment lost 7 bases and the J segment 6 bases; nucleotides outside the gene matches: 13. CDR3 length: 15 amino acids. CDR3: CASMGGQDLLPEAFF. The CDR3 bases are TGTGCCAGCATGGGGGGACAGGACTTATTACCTGAAGCTTTCTTT.

This clonotype came up a few times. This rearrangement joins TRBV11-2 to TRBJ2-1; 11 positions agree with TRBD2. V shed 4 bases and J 7 bases; nucleotides not matched to a gene: 3. The CDR3 is 14 residues long. Germline assignment: CDR1 SGHAT and CDR2 FQNNGV. The CDR3 bases are TGTGCCAGCAGCTCGGCTAGCGGGAGGAATGAGCAGTTCTTC. Protein sequence: CASSSASGRNEQFF. The full variable domain, completed using reference TRBV11-2 and TRBJ2-1, is EAGVAQSPRYKIIEKRQSVAFWCNPISGHATLYWYQQILGQGPKLLIQFQNNGVVDDSQLPKDRFSAERLKGVDSTLKIQPAKLEDSAVYLCASSSASGRNEQFFGPGTRLTVL.

The V gene is TRBV20-1, the J gene TRBJ2-1; 8 bases line up with TRBD1. Unmatched junction bases numbered 5, after V lost 7 bases and J lost 0 bases. The CDR3 is 14 amino acids. The germline V gene has CDR1 DFQATT and CDR2 SNEGSKA (reference sequence). The DNA of the CDR3 is TGCAGTGGGGAAACAGGGGGCTCCTACAATGAGCAGTTCTTC. Its protein is CSGETGGSYNEQFF.

This clonotype has just one count. The chain recombines TRBV9 with TRBJ2-1, with a weak D call TRBD1 (5 bases). The J call may be in error: the DNA end matches TRBJ2-7 better. Germline V CDR1 and CDR2: SGDLS, YYNGEE. The CDR3 spans 15 residues. The CDR3 protein is CASSVEGANYNEQYF. The CDR3 DNA reads TGTGCCAGCAGCGTAGAAGGGGCCAACTACAATGAGCAGTACTTC.

The CDR3 region has the DNA TGTGCCAGCAGCAGACAGCGCTACGAGCAGTACTTC. Residues: CASSRQRYEQYF. This chain joins TRBV28 and TRBJ2-7; the D gene is possibly TRBD1 (5 bases). There are 12 residues in the CDR3. V lost 6 bases, J lost 3 bases, and 9 bases lay in between. Germline V lookup: CDR1 MDHEN, CDR2 SYDVKM.

Ten or more counts support this clonotype. The chain combines TRBV20-1 with TRBJ2-5; D not certain. Germline V gives CDR1 DFQATT, CDR2 SNEGSKA (reference sequence). CDR3 length: 13 residues. Trimming stripped 3 bases from V and 5 bases from J, with 13 bases between. The CDR3 loop reads CSASPGLGETQYF. As DNA, the CDR3 is TGCAGTGCTAGTCCCGGTCTGGGGGAGACCCAGTACTTC.

The chain carries TRBV18 and TRBJ2-7, with 7 positions matching TRBD1. CDR1 KGHSH and CDR2 LQKENI come from the germline V gene. This CDR3 is built from 14 residues. V lost 5 bases, J lost 3 bases, and 7 bases stayed unmatched. The CDR3 spells CASSSGTVFYEQYF. The CDR3 DNA is TGTGCCAGCTCATCCGGGACAGTTTTCTACGAGCAGTACTTC.

This rearrangement joins TRBV11-2 to TRBJ1-5; the D gene is possibly TRBD1 (6 bases). CDR1 is SGHAT, CDR2 FQNNGV, per germline. Trimming took 5 bases from V and 6 from J, leaving 20 bases between them. This CDR3 is 16 amino acids long. CDR3 amino acids: CASSHRGGRAGQPQHF. Here the CDR3 DNA reads TGTGCCAGCAGCCACCGGGGGGGCAGGGCGGGTCAGCCCCAGCATTTT.

This chain links TRBV2 with TRBJ1-4, with D possibly matching TRBD1 (5 bases). Per the germline V gene, CDR1 is SNHLY and CDR2 is FYNNEI. V lost 2 bases and J 8 bases, leaving 9 bases between the germline ends. There are 13 residues in the CDR3. CDR3 bases: TGTGCCAGCAGTGAATCAGGGTGGGAAAAACTGTTTTTT. This gives the protein CASSESGWEKLFF.

This clonotype has at least ten counts. The rearrangement uses TRBV29-1 and TRBJ2-3; D is undetermined. Between the trimmed V and J ends, which lost 3 bases and 0 bases, there was a span of 10 bases. This CDR3 comprises 14 residues. Germline CDR1 and CDR2: SQVTM and ANQGSEA. Written as DNA, the CDR3 is TGCAGCGTTGATGGGCAGCTTAGCACAGATACGCAGTATTTT. It translates to CSVDGQLSTDTQYF.

V and J are TRBV27 and TRBJ2-2; D call uncertain. Between the trimmed V and J ends, which lost 5 bases and 7 bases, there was a span of 20 bases. Germline V CDR1 and CDR2: MNHEY, SMNVEV (reference sequence). CDR3 length: 16 residues. The CDR3 sequence: CASSRLRRAVGGELFF. In DNA, the CDR3 is TGTGCCAGCAGTCGACTGAGGAGAGCCGTCGGCGGGGAGCTGTTTTTT.

The chain is built from TRBV25-1 and TRBJ2-7; D perhaps matches TRBD2 (5 bases). The CDR3 is 16 amino acids. Trimming shortened V by 5 bases and J by 4 bases, and 21 bases separated the two germline ends. The germline V gene encodes CDR1 MGHDK and CDR2 SYGVNS. The CDR3 DNA follows: TGTGCCAGCAGTCTCCATTCTAATAGCGAGTCTTACGAGCAGTACTTC. This gives the protein CASSLHSNSESYEQYF.

The chain carries TRBV9 and TRBJ2-1; 11 bases line up with TRBD2. The germline V gene has CDR1 SGDLS and CDR2 YYNGEE. The J segment lost 8 bases and the V segment lost 4 bases, leaving 8 bases of the junction unmatched. CDR3 length: 15 amino acids. As DNA, the CDR3 is TGTGCCAGCAGCAAGGTAGCGGGAGGGCCCGATGAGCAGTTCTTC. Translated, it gives CASSKVAGGPDEQFF. Variable domain in full (rest from reference TRBV9 and TRBJ2-1): DSGVTQTPKHLITATGQRVTLRCSPRSGDLSVYWYQQSLDQGLQFLIQYYNGEERAKGNILERFSAQQFPDLHSELNLSSLELGDSALYFCASSKVAGGPDEQFFGPGTRLTVL.

V is TRBV6-1 and J is TRBJ2-1, with D uncertain. CDR3 length: 12 amino acids. Trimming took 6 bases from V and 6 from J, leaving 9 bases between them. The germline V gene has CDR1 MNHNS and CDR2 SASEGT. The CDR3 DNA reads as TGTGCCAGCAGGACGCTAGGCAATGAGCAGTTCTTC. Translated, it gives CASRTLGNEQFF.

This clonotype was observed a few times. The genes are TRBV18 and TRBJ2-1, with 10 bases aligning to TRBD1. The CDR3 has 14 amino acids. After removal of 3 bases from V and 8 bases from J, the junction contained 4 bases not matched to a gene. CDR1 is KGHSH, CDR2 LQKENI, per germline. CDR3 loop: CASSPPTGGYEQFF. CDR3 in DNA: TGTGCCAGCTCACCCCCGACAGGGGGCTATGAGCAGTTCTTC.

CDR3 region: CASSVAGQGNTDTQYF. CDR3 coding DNA: TGTGCCAGCAGCGTAGCGGGACAGGGAAACACAGATACGCAGTATTTT. The chain couples TRBV9 to TRBJ2-3, with 9 positions matching TRBD1. The CDR3 has 16 amino acids. V lost 0 bases, J lost 2 bases, and 4 bases stayed unmatched. From germline, CDR1 is SGDLS and CDR2 YYNGEE.

This clonotype has at least ten counts. The chain has TRBV29-1 and TRBJ2-5; D uncertain. V was pared by 5 bases and J by 2 bases, with 15 bases between. CDR3 length: 14 amino acids. Looked up from germline, CDR1 is SQVTM and CDR2 is ANQGSEA. CDR3 region: CSVSTTEVQETQYF. The DNA of the CDR3 is TGCAGCGTTTCTACCACCGAAGTTCAAGAGACCCAGTACTTC. Full variable domain (outside the CDR3, taken from reference TRBV29-1 and TRBJ2-5): SAVISQKPSRDICQRGTSLTIQCQVDSQVTMMFWYRQQPGQSLTLIATANQGSEATYESGFVIDKFPISRPNLTFSTLTVSNMSPEDSSIYLCSVSTTEVQETQYFGPGTRLLVL.

This clonotype was detected many times. This chain uses TRBV11-2 with TRBJ2-1, with D possibly being TRBD2 (5 bases). The CDR3 length is 13 residues. V was trimmed by 5 bases and J by 2 bases, leaving 7 bases between them. In germline, CDR1 is SGHAT, CDR2 FQNNGV. CDR3 coding DNA: TGTGCCAGCAGCCCCGGGACCTACAATGAGCAGTTCTTC. Its translation: CASSPGTYNEQFF.

There are a few counts of this clonotype. The rearrangement joins TRBV20-1 to TRBJ2-1, with TRBD2 matching 8 bases. With 1 base clipped from V and 7 bases from J, the junction kept 9 bases outside the gene matches. Germline V gene sequence: CDR1 DFQATT, CDR2 SNEGSKA (reference sequence). The CDR3 totals 15 residues. The CDR3 is CSARVGGGPTNEQFF. The CDR3 DNA reads TGCAGTGCTAGAGTGGGCGGGGGGCCCACGAATGAGCAGTTCTTC.

This chain connects TRBV12-3 or TRBV12-4 to TRBJ2-7; TRBD1 might be the D (6 bases). The CDR3 covers 13 residues. With 5 bases removed from V and 5 bases from J, the gap between germline ends came to 13 bases. The CDR3 DNA follows: TGTGCCAGCAGTCTGGGACACCCGAACGAGCAGTACTTC. The encoded protein is CASSLGHPNEQYF.

This clonotype was detected only a few times. The chain has TRBV25-1 and TRBJ2-3; D may be TRBD1 or TRBD2 (7 bases each). Trimming stripped 4 bases from V and 4 bases from J, with 21 bases between. Germline V gene lookup returns CDR1 MGHDK and CDR2 SYGVNS. The CDR3 covers 17 residues. The CDR3 is CASSGRQGGKDADTQYF. CDR3 in DNA: TGTGCCAGCAGTGGAAGACAGGGAGGGAAGGACGCAGATACGCAGTATTTT.

This chain links TRBV7-9 with TRBJ2-5; D unclear. The germline V and J ends were trimmed by 0 bases and 11 bases, with 16 bases remaining between them. Germline CDR1 reads SEHNR; CDR2 reads FQNEAQ (reference sequence). This CDR3 contains 14 residues. CDR3 region: CASSLAALNNEQYF. The CDR3 DNA is TGTGCCAGCAGCTTAGCGGCCCTAAACAATGAGCAGTACTTC.

This clonotype was counted only a few times. The rearrangement links TRBV7-6 to TRBJ2-1; no reliable D call. Germline loops: CDR1 SGHVS, CDR2 FNYEAQ. Trimming stripped 1 base from V and 5 bases from J, with 6 bases between. The CDR3 extends over 13 amino acids. The CDR3 sequence: CASSLVEDNEQFF. DNA of the CDR3: TGTGCCAGCAGCTTAGTAGAAGACAATGAGCAGTTCTTC.

The chain recombines TRBV27 with TRBJ2-1, with 10 bases fitting TRBD2. Trimming removed 7 bases from V and 6 bases from J; junction bases left unmatched: 12. This CDR3 is built from 16 residues. Germline CDR1 reads MNHEY; CDR2 reads SMNVEV (reference sequence). CDR3 residues: CASTLAGGPMGNEQFF. The CDR3 DNA reads as TGTGCCAGCACCTTAGCGGGGGGACCCATGGGCAATGAGCAGTTCTTC.

This chain links TRBV2 with TRBJ2-7; perhaps D is TRBD1 or TRBD2 (7 bases each). Deletions cut 7 bases from V and 1 base from J, with 17 bases between. The CDR3 length is 15 residues. The germline V gene encodes CDR1 SNHLY and CDR2 FYNNEI. As DNA, the CDR3 is TGTGCCAGCAAGGAGTGGGAGGGGGCATCCTACGAGCAGTACTTC. Encoded protein: CASKEWEGASYEQYF.